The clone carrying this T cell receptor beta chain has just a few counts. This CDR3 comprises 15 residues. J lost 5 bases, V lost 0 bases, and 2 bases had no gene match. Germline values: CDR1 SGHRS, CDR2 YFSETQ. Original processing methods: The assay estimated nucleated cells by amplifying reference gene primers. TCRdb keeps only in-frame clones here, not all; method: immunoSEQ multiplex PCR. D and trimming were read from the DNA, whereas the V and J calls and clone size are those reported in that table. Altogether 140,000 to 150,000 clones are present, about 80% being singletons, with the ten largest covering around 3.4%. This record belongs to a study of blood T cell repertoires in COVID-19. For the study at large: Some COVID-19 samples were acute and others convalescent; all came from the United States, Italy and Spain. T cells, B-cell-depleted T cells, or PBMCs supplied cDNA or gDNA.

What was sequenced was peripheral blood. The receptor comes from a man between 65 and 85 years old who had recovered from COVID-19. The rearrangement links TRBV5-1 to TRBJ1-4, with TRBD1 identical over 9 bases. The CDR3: CASSLEQGANEKLFF. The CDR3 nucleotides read TGCGCCAGCAGCTTGGAACAGGGGGCGAATGAAAAACTGTTTTTT.